This T cell receptor (beta chain) derives from a study of blood T cell repertoires in COVID-19. Data came from immunoSEQ multiplex PCR; TCRdb stores just in-frame clones and leaves some out. Among about 480,000 clones listed, about 88% were seen once. This clone was picked up a small number of times. At one end, the junction sequence differs from germline, possibly due to a read error. The germline CDR1 and CDR2 sequences are SSHAT and FNYEAQ (reference sequence). The CDR3 loop spans 15 amino acids. The J gene is TRBJ2-5, the V gene TRBV7-7; 9 bases are shared with TRBD2. The source is a young man with COVID-19, enrolled during active disease. The sample consisted of peripheral blood. The CDR3 loop reads CASSPAGGREETQYF. CDR3 coding DNA: TGTGCTAGCAGCCCCGCGGGAGGGAGGGAAGAGACCCAGTACTTC.